This T cell receptor (beta chain) was documented in a study of blood T cell repertoires in COVID-19. Background on the study: The United States, Italy and Spain provided the acute and convalescent COVID-19 samples. In each case, the material was cDNA or gDNA derived from T cells, B-cell-depleted T cells, or PBMCs.

Per the original methods: Reference gene primer amplification gave nucleated cell count estimates. Sequencing was performed with immunoSEQ multiplex PCR; in TCRdb, only in-frame clones are kept and a portion is missing. That table furnishes V, J and clone size, whereas the DNA furnished D and trimming. The sample consists of about 70,000 clones, roughly 84% of them appearing once. This CDR3 comprises 16 residues. CDR1 is SGHTA and CDR2 is FQGNSA in the germline V gene. V dropped 2 bases and J dropped 6; count of bases not matched to a gene: 8. The count of this clone is one. The specimen was peripheral blood. This TCR derives from a woman aged 80 or older with active or convalescent COVID-19. This rearrangement joins TRBV7-2 to TRBJ2-7, with TRBD1 identical over 12 bases. CDR3 nucleotide sequence: TGTGCCAGCAGCTTATTACAGGGGACAGGGGGCGGCGAGCAGTACTTC. This codes for CASSLLQGTGGGEQYF.